A selection of T cell receptor beta chains follows, all from one sample in a study of shared clonotypes between healthy human individuals. Method: immunoSEQ multiplex PCR; TCRdb's copy keeps in-frame clones and lacks some. This table has approximately 2,000,000 clones, roughly 92% appearing once. Material: naive CD4+ T cells from PBMCs. These receptors originate from a man aged 18 to 29 in good health. Some clones in this sample may be carry-over from other donors' samples. Each CDR3 is given without its conserved first and last residue. The order of the fields is J gene, D gene, V gene, CDR3 protein. The D gene is left open where the match is weak.

TRBJ2-5 . TRBV5-1 ASSPESGTQY
TRBJ2-6 . TRBV28 ASRMGGANVLT
TRBJ1-1 . TRBV4-2 ASSQDITGPRTEAF
TRBJ1-2 . TRBV7-9 ASSLIAGAGYGYT
TRBJ2-5 TRBD2 TRBV10-3 AISESRASGNQETQY
TRBJ2-1 TRBD2 TRBV6-6 ASSTGTSGINEQF
TRBJ2-7 TRBD2 TRBV9 ASSVRGDFYEQY
TRBJ1-2 . TRBV19 ASSSGTTGGGYT
TRBJ2-2 TRBD1 TRBV9 ASSGRSEDRGGLAGELF
TRBJ1-4 . TRBV5-1 ASSWSRELWAPNEKLF
TRBJ2-7 . TRBV7-2 ASSLQPSSYEQY
TRBJ2-7 . TRBV7-2 ASSPGSNQHYEQY
TRBJ1-2 TRBD1 TRBV5-1 ASQPGQGDGYT
TRBJ1-2 TRBD1 TRBV10-3 AIRGRTGSANYGYT
TRBJ1-4 . TRBV2 ASTPGRWIIEKLF
TRBJ2-7 . TRBV28 ASSFRHSEQY